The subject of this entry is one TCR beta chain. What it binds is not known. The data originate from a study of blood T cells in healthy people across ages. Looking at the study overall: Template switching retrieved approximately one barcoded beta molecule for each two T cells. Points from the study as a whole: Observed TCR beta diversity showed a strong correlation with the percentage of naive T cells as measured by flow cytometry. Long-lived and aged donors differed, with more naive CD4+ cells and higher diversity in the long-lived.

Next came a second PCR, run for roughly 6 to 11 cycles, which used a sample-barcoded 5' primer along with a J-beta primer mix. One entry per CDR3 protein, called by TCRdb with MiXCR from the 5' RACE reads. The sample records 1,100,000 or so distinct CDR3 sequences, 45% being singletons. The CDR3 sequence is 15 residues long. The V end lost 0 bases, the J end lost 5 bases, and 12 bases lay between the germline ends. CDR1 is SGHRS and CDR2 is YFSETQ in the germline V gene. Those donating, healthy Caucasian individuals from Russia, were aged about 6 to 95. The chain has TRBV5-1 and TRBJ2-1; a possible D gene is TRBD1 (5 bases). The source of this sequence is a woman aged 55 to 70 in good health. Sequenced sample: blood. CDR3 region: CASSLGDRSHNEQFF. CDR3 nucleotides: TGCGCCAGCAGCTTGGGTGACAGATCCCACAATGAGCAGTTCTTC.